This TCR beta chain was captured in a study of control samples from healthy donors and cancer patients. Sequencing used immunoSEQ multiplex PCR; TCRdb keeps in-frame clones, though not all of them. The data show about 100,000 clones, just under 85% seen once. This clone was seen more than once but under ten times. This CDR3 region has 16 residues. The V and J ends lost 5 bases and 3 bases respectively, with 20 bases between them. The germline V gene has CDR1 ENHRY and CDR2 SYGVKD. The TCR sequence derives from a young man in good health. This chain connects TRBV10-3 to TRBJ2-7; tentatively, D is TRBD1 (6 bases). The specimen sequenced was blood. CDR3 region: CAISRNPPTGLYEQYV. In nucleotides, the CDR3 is TGTGCCATCAGTCGAAATCCACCGACAGGACTCTACGAGCAGTACGTC.